The table lists the clone carrying this T cell receptor beta chain with many counts. V lost 6 bases, J lost 5 bases, and 4 bases stayed unmatched. CDR1 and CDR2 from the germline V gene are MDHEN and SYDVKM. The CDR3 loop spans 12 amino acids. For amplifying TCRs, the PCR ran for 15 to 20 cycles with Phusion, which was used together with a constant-region primer and the adapter on the V primers. TCRdb re-analysed the reads in MiXCR, keeping a single row per CDR3 protein. The sample lists approximately 52,000 distinct CDR3 sequences, approximately 35% occurring once. Time point: after trial treatment. Treatment reported: LDRT plus nivolumab, ipilimumab, low-dose cyclophosphamide and aspirin (RACIN trial). The data were obtained in a study of low-dose radiotherapy and immunotherapy resistance in tumors. Study-wide context: Primers targeting TRAV and TRBV primed first-strand cDNA, covering alpha and beta chains.

The chain carries TRBV28 and TRBJ2-7; 7 bases are a match to TRBD1. The material was PBMCs, obtained after low-dose radiotherapy plus immunotherapy. This TCR derives from a male donor with rectosigmoid adenocarcinoma. In DNA, the CDR3 is TGTGCCAGCAGGACAGGGCTCCACGAGCAGTACTTC. Its translation: CASRTGLHEQYF.